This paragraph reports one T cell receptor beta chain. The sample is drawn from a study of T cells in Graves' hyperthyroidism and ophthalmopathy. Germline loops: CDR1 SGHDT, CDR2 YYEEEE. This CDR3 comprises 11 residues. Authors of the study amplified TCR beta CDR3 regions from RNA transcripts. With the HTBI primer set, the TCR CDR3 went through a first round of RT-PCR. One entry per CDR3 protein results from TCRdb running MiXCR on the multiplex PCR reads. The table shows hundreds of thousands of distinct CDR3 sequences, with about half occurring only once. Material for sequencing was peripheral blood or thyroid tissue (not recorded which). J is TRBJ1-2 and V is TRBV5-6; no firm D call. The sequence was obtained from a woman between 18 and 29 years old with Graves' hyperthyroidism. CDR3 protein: CATKGLDGYTF. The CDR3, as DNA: TGTGCAACGAAGGGATTGGACGGCTACACCTTC. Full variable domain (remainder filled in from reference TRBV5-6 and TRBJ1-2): DAGVTQSPTHLIKTRGQQVTLRCSPKSGHDTVSWYQQALGQGPQFIFQYYEEEERQRGNFPDRFSGHQFPNYSSELNVNALLLGDSALYLCATKGLDGYTFGSGTRLTVV.